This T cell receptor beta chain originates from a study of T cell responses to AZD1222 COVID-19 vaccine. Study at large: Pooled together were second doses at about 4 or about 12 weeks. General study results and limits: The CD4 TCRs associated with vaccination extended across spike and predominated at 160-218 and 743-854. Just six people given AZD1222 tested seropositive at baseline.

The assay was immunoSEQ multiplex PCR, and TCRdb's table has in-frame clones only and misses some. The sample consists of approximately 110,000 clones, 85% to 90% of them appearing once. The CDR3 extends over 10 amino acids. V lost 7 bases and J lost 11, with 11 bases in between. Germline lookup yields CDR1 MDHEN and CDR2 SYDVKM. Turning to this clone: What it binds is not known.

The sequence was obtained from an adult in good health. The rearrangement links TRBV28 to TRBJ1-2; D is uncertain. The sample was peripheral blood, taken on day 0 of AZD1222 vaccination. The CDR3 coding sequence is TGTGCCAGCACCACCTCCGGATACACCTTC. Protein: CASTTSGYTF.